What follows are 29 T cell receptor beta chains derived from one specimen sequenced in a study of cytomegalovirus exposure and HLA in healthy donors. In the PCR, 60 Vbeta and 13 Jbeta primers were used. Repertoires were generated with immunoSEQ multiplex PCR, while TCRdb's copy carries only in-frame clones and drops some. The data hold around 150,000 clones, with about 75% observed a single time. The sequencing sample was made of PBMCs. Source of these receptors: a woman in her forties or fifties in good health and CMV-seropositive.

Here the CDR3 reads CASSPNSGGGYNEQFF. CDR3 coding DNA: TGTGCCAGCAGCCCTAATAGCGGGGGCGGGTACAATGAGCAGTTCTTC. The V call is TRBV7-3, the J call TRBJ2-1, with 9 bases that match TRBD2. The CDR3 loop spans 16 amino acids. V gave up 5 bases and J gave up 4 bases; unmatched junction bases: 9. Germline values: CDR1 SGHTA, CDR2 FQGTGA.

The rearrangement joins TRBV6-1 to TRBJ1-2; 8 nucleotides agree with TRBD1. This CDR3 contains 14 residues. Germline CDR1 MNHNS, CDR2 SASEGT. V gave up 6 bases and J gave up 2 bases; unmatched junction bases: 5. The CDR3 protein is CASRDRGSNYGYTF. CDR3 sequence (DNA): TGTGCCAGCAGAGACAGGGGATCCAACTATGGCTACACCTTC.

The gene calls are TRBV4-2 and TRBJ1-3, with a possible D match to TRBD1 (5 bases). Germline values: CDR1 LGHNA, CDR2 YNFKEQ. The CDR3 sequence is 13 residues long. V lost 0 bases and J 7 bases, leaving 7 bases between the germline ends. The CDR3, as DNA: TGTGCCAGCAGCCAAGAGGGGGGGAACACCATATATTTT. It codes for CASSQEGGNTIYF.

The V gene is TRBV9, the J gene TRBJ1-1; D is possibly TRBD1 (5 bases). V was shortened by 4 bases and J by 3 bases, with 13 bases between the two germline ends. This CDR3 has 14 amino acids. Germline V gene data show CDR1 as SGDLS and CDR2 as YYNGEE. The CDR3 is CASSRGGSDTEAFF. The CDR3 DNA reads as TGTGCCAGCAGCCGGGGGGGAAGCGACACTGAAGCTTTCTTT.

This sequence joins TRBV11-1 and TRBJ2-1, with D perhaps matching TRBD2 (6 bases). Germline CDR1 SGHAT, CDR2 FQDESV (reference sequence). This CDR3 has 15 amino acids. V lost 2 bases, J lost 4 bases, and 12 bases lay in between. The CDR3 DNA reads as TGTGCCAGCAGCTTAATAGGTGGGGGGTACAATGAGCAGTTCTTC. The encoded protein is CASSLIGGGYNEQFF.

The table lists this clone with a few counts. The chain's CDR3 is CASSQTPGATEAFF. The CDR3 coding sequence is TGTGCCAGCAGCCAGACCCCAGGGGCCACTGAAGCTTTCTTT. This chain links TRBV7-8 with TRBJ1-1, with D possibly matching TRBD1 (6 bases). The germline V gene has CDR1 SGHVS and CDR2 FQNEAQ. With 5 bases removed from V and 4 bases from J, the gap between germline ends came to 14 bases. The CDR3 loop spans 14 amino acids.

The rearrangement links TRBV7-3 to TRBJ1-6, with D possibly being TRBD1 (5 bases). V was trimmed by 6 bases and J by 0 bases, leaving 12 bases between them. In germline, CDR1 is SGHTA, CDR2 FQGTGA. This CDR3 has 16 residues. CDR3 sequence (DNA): TGTGCCAGCAGTTTACGGGGGAGCTCCTATAATTCACCCCTCCACTTT. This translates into CASSLRGSSYNSPLHF. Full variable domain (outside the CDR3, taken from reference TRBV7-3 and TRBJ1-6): GAGVSQTPSNKVTEKGKYVELRCDPISGHTALYWYRQSLGQGPEFLIYFQGTGAADDSGLPNDRFFAVRPEGSVSTLKIQRTERGDSAVYLCASSLRGSSYNSPLHFGNGTRLTVT.

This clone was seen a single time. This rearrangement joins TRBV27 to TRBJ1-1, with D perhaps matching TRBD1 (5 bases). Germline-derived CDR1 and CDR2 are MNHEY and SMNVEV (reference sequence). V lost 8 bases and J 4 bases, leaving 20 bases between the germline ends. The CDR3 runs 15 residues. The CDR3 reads CASYPEGEGATEAFF. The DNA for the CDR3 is TGTGCCAGCTATCCCGAAGGGGAAGGGGCCACTGAAGCTTTCTTT.

CDR3 amino acids: CAISANRAEQYF. The CDR3 DNA reads TGTGCCATCAGTGCGAACAGGGCCGAGCAGTACTTC. The J gene is TRBJ2-7, the V gene TRBV10-3, with a tentative D call TRBD1 (6 bases). Trimming took off 4 bases at V and 6 bases at J, with 10 bases between the two ends. The CDR3 is 12 amino acids. In germline, CDR1 is ENHRY, CDR2 SYGVKD.

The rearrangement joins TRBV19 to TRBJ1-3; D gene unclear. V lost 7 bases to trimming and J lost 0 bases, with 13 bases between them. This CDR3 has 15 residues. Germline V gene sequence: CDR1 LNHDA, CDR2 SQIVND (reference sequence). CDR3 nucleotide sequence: TGTGCCAGTAACCCAGTCTGGTCCTCTGGAAACACCATATATTTT. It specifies CASNPVWSSGNTIYF.

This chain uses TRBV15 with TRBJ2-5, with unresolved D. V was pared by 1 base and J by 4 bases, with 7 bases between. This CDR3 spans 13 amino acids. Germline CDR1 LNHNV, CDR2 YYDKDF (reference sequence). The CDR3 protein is CATSRASRETQYF. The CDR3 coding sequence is TGTGCCACCAGCAGAGCTAGTAGAGAGACCCAGTACTTC.

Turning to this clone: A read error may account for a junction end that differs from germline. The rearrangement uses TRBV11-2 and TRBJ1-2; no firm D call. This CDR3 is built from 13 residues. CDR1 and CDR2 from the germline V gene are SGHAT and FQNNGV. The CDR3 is CASSSGRRDGYTF. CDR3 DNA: TGTGCCAGCAGCTCGGGAAGGAGGGATGGGTACACCTTC. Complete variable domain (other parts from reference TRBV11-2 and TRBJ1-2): EAGVAQSPRYKIIEKRQSVAFWCNPISGHATLYWYQQILGQGPKLLIQFQNNGVVDDSQLPKDRFSAERLKGVDSTLKIQPAKLEDSAVYLCASSSGRRDGYTFGSGTRLTVV.

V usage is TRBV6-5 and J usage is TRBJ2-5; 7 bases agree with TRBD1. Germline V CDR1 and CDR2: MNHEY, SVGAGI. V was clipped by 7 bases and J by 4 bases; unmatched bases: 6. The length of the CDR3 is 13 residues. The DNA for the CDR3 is TGTGCCAGCACTACAGGGGCCGGAGAGACCCAGTACTTC. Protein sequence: CASTTGAGETQYF.

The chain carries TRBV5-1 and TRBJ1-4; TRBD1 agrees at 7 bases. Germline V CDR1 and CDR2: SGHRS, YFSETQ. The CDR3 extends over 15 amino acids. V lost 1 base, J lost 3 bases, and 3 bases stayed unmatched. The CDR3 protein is CASSLSGQPNEKLFF. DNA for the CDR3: TGCGCCAGCAGCTTGTCGGGACAGCCTAATGAAAAACTGTTTTTT.

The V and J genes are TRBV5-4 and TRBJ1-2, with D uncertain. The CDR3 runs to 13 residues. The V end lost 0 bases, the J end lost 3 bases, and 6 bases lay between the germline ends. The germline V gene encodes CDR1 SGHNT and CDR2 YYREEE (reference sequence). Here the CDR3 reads CASSLDSDYGYTF. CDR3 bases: TGTGCCAGCAGCTTGGATAGTGACTATGGCTACACCTTC.

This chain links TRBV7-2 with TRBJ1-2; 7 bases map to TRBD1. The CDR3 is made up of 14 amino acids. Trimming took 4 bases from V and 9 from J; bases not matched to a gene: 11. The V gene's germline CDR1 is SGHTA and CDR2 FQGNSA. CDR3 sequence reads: CASSSGWDSARYTF. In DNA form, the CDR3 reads TGTGCCAGCAGCTCCGGTTGGGACAGCGCACGCTACACCTTC.

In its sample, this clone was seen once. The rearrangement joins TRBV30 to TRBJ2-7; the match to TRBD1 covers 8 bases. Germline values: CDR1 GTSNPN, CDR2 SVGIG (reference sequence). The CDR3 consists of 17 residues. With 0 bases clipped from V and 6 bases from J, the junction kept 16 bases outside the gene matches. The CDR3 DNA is TGTGCCTGGAGTGTATCGTCCAGGACAGGGTTTTTTTTCGAGCAGTACTTC. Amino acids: CAWSVSSRTGFFFEQYF.

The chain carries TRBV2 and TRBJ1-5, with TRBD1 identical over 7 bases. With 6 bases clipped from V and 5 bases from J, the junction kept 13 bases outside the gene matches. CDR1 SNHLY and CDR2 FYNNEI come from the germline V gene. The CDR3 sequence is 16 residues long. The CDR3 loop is CASRSPDTGAHQPQHF. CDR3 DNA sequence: TGTGCCAGCAGATCACCCGATACAGGGGCCCATCAGCCCCAGCATTTT.

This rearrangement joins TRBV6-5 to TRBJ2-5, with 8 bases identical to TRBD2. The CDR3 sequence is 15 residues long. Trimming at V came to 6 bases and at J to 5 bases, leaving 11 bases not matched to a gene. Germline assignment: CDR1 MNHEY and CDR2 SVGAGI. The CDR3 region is CASSSRGGSAETQYF. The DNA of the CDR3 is TGTGCCAGCAGCTCACGGGGGGGGTCTGCGGAGACCCAGTACTTC.

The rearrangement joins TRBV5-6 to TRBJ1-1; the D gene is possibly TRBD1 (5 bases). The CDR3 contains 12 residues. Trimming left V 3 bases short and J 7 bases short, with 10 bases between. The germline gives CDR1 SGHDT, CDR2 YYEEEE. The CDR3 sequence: CASSSWGGEAFF. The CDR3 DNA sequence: TGTGCCAGCAGCTCCTGGGGGGGTGAAGCTTTCTTT.

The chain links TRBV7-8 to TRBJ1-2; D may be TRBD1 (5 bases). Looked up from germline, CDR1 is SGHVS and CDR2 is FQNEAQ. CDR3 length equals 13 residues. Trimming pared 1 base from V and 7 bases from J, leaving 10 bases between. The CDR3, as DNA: TGTGCCAGCAGCTTAGTGGAGGGGTTTGGCTACACCTTC. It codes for CASSLVEGFGYTF.

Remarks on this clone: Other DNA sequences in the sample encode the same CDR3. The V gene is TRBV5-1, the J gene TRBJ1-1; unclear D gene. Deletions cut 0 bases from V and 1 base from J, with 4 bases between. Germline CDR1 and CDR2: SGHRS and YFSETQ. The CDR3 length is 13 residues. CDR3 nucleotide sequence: TGCGCCAGCAGCTTGGCAGGGAACACTGAAGCTTTCTTT. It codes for CASSLAGNTEAFF.

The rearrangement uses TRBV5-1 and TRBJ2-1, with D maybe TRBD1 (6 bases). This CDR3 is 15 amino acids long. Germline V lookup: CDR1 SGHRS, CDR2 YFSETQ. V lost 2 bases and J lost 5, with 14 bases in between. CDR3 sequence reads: CASSFNRAANNEQFF. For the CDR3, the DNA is TGCGCCAGCAGCTTTAACAGGGCAGCAAACAATGAGCAGTTCTTC.

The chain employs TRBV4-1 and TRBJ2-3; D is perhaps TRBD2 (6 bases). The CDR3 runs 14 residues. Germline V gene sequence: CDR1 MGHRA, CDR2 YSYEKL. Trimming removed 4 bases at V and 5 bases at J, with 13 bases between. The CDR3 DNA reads TGCGCCAGCAGCCCAGCCGGGGGAGGAGATACGCAGTATTTT. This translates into CASSPAGGGDTQYF.

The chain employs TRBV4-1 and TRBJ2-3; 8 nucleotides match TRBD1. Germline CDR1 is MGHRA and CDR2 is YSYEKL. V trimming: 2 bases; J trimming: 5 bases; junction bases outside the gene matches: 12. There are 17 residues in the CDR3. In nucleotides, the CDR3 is TGCGCCAGCAGCCAAACGTCTGGACAGGGTTCCCAAGATACGCAGTATTTT. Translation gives CASSQTSGQGSQDTQYF.

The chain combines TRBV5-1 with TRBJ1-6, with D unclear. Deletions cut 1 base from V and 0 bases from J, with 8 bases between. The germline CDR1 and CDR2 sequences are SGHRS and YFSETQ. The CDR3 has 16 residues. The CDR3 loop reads CASSLSSSSYNSPLHF. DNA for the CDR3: TGCGCCAGCAGCTTGTCCTCGAGCTCCTATAATTCACCCCTCCACTTT.

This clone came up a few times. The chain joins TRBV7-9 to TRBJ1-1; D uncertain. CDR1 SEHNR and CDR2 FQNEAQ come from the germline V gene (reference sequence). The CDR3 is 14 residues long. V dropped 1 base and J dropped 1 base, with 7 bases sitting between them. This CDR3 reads CASSLGQANTEAFF. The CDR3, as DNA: TGTGCCAGCAGCTTAGGCCAGGCGAACACTGAAGCTTTCTTT.

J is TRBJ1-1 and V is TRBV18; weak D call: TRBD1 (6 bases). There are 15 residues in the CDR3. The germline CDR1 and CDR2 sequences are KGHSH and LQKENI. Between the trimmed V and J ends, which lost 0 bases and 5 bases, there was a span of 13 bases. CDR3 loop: CASSPPGAGETEAFF. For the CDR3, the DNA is TGTGCCAGCTCACCACCGGGGGCTGGAGAGACTGAAGCTTTCTTT.

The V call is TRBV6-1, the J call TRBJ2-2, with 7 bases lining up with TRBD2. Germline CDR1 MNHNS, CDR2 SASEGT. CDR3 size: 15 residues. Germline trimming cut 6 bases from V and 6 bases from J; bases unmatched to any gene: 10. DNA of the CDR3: TGTGCCAGCAGCCCCTCGGAGGCGGGAGCCGGGGAGCTGTTTTTT. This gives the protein CASSPSEAGAGELFF.